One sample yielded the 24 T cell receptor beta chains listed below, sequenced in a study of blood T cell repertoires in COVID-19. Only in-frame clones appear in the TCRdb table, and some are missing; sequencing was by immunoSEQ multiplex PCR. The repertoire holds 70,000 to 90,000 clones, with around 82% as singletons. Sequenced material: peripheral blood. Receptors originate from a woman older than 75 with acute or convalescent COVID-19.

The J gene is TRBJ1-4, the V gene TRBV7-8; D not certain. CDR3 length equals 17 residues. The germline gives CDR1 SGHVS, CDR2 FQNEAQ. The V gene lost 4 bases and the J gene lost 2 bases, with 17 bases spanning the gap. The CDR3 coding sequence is TGTGCCAGCAGCTACGGGTCGGGGTCCTTGACTAATGAAAAACTGTTTTTT. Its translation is CASSYGSGSLTNEKLFF.

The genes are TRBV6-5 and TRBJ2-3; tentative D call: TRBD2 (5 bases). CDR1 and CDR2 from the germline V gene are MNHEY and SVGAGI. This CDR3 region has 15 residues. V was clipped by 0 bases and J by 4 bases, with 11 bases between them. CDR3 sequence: CASSYSQRASDTQYF. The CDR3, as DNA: TGTGCCAGCAGTTACTCTCAGAGGGCGTCAGATACGCAGTATTTT.

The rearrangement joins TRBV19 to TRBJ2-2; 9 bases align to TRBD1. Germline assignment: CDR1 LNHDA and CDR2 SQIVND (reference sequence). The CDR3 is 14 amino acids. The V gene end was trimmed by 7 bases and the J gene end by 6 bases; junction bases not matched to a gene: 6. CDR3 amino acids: CASTARTGAGELFF. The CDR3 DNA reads TGTGCCAGTACGGCGAGGACAGGGGCCGGGGAGCTGTTTTTT.

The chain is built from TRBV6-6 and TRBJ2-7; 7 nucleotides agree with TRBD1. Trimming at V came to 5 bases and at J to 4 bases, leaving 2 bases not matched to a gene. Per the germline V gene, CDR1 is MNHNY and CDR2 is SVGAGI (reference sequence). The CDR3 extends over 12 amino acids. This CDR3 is CASSTDRYEQYF. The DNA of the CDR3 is TGTGCCAGCAGTACGGACAGGTACGAGCAGTACTTC.

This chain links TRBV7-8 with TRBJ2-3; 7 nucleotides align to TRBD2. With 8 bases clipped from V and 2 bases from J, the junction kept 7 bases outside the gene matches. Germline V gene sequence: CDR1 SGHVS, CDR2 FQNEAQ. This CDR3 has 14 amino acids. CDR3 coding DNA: TGTGCCAGCGGACCCGGGACTAACACAGATACGCAGTATTTT. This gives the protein CASGPGTNTDTQYF.

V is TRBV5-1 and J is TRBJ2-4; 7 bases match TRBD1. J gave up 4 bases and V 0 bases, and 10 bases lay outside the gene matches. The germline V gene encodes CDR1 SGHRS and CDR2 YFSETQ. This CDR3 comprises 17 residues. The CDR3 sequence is CASSLDVGTDLKNIQYF. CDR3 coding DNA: TGCGCCAGCAGCTTGGACGTCGGGACAGACTTGAAAAACATTCAGTACTTC. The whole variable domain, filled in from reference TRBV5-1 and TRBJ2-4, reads KAGVTQTPRYLIKTRGQQVTLSCSPISGHRSVSWYQQTPGQGLQFLFEYFSETQRNKGNFPGRFSGRQFSNSRSEMNVSTLELGDSALYLCASSLDVGTDLKNIQYFGAGTRLSVL.

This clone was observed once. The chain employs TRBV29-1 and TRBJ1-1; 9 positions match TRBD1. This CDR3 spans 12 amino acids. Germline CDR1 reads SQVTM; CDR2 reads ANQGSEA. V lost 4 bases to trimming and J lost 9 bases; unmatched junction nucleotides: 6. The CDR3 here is CSVARGQGKAFF. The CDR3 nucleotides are TGCAGCGTTGCCCGTGGACAGGGGAAAGCTTTCTTT.

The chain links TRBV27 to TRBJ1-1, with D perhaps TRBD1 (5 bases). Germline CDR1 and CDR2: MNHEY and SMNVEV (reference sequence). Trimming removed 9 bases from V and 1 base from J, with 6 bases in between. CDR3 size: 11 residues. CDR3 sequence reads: CASTGNTEAFF. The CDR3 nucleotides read TGTGCCAGTACAGGGAACACTGAAGCTTTCTTT.

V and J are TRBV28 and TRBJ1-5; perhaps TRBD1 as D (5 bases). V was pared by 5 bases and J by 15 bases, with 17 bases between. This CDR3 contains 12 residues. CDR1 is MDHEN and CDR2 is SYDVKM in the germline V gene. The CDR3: CASSPRQRFLHF. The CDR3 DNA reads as TGTGCCAGCAGTCCCAGACAGAGATTTTTGCATTTT.

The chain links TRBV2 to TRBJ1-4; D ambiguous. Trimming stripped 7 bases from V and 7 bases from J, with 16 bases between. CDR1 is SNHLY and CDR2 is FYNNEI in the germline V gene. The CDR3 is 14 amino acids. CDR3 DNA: TGTGCCAGCAAGATAAGGGAGGGTCGTGAAAAACTGTTTTTT. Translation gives CASKIREGREKLFF.

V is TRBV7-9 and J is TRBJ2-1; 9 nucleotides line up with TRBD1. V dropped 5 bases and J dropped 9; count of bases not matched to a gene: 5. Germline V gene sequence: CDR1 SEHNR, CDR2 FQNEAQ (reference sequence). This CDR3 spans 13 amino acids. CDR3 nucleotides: TGTGCCAGCAGCCTAACAGGGGGCTTTGAGCAGTTCTTC. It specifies CASSLTGGFEQFF.

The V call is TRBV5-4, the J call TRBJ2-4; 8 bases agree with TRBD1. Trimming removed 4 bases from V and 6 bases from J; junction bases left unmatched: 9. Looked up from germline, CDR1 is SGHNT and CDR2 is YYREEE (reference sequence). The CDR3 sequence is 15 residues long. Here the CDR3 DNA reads TGTGCCAGCAGCCCCTCTCGACAGGGGACAAACATTCAGTACTTC. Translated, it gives CASSPSRQGTNIQYF.

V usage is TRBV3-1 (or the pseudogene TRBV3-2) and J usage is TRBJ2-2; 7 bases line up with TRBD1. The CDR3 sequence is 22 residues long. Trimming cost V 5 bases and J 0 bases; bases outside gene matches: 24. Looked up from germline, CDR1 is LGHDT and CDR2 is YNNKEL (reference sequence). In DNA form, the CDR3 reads TGTGCCAGCAGCAGAGACCGACGTGGGGTCACAGGGGCCCCGACGAACACCGGGGAGCTGTTTTTT. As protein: CASSRDRRGVTGAPTNTGELFF.

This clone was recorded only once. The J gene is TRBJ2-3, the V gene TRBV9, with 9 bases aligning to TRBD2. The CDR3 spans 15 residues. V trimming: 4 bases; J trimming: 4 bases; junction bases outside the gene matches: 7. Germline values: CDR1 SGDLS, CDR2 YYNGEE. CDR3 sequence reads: CASSPIAGDADTQYF. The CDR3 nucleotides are TGTGCCAGCAGCCCTATAGCGGGAGACGCAGATACGCAGTATTTT.

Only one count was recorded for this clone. CDR3 sequence: CASSPPSGKNNEQFF. For the CDR3, the DNA is TGTGCCAGCAGCCCTCCTAGCGGGAAAAACAATGAGCAGTTCTTC. This chain links TRBV3-1 (or the pseudogene TRBV3-2) with TRBJ2-1, with 9 bases identical to TRBD2. Germline loops: CDR1 LGHDT, CDR2 YNNKEL (reference sequence). The CDR3 is 15 residues long. V lost 4 bases and J lost 5; bases outside the gene matches: 6.

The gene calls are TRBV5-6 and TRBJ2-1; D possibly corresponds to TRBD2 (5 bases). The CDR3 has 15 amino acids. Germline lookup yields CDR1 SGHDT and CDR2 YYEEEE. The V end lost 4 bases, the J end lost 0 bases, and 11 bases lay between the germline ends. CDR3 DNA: TGTGCCAGCAGCGTTGGACTTTTCTCCTACAATGAGCAGTTCTTC. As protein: CASSVGLFSYNEQFF.

CDR3 bases: TGTGCCAGCAGTTCCAGACAGGGAAACGCTGGAAACACCATATATTTT. Translation gives CASSSRQGNAGNTIYF. The rearrangement uses TRBV6-5 and TRBJ1-3, with 7 positions matching TRBD1. The V gene end was trimmed by 4 bases and the J gene end by 2 bases; junction bases not matched to a gene: 8. The CDR3 extends over 16 amino acids. Looked up from germline, CDR1 is MNHEY and CDR2 is SVGAGI.

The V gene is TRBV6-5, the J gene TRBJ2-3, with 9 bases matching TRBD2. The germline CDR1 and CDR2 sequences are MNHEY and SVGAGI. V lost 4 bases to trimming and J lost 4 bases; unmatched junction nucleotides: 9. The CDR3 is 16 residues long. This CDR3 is CASSSQGLAGADTQYF. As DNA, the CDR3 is TGTGCCAGCAGTTCCCAGGGACTAGCCGGGGCAGATACGCAGTATTTT.

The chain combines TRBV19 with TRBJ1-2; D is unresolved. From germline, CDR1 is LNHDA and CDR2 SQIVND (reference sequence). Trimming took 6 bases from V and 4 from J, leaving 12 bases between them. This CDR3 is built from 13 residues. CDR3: CASRPPIFYGYTF. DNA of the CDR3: TGTGCCAGTAGGCCGCCTATATTCTATGGCTACACCTTC.

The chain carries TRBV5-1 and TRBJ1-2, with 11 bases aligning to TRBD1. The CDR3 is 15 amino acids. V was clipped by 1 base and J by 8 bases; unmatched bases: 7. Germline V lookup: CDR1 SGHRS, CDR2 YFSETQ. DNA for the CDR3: TGCGCCAGCAGCTTGTCAGGACAGGGGGCAAAAGGCTACACCTTC. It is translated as CASSLSGQGAKGYTF.

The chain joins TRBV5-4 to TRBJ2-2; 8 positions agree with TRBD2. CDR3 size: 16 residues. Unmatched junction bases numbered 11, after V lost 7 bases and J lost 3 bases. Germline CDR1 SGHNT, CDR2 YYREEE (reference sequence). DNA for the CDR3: TGTGCCAGCCACGCCCTTGTCGGGAGGGACACCGGGGAGCTGTTTTTT. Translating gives CASHALVGRDTGELFF.

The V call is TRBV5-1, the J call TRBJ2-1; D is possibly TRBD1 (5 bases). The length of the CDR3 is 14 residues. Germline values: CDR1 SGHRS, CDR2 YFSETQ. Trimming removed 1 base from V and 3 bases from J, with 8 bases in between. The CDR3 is CASSLQGSYNEQFF. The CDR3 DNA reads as TGCGCCAGCAGCTTGCAGGGCAGCTACAATGAGCAGTTCTTC.

CDR3 protein: CASSQDATYNEQFF. CDR3 coding DNA: TGCGCCAGCAGCCAAGATGCCACATACAATGAGCAGTTCTTC. The chain employs TRBV4-1 and TRBJ2-1, with D unclear. Per the germline V gene, CDR1 is MGHRA and CDR2 is YSYEKL. Trimming stripped 0 bases from V and 4 bases from J, with 7 bases between. This CDR3 spans 14 amino acids.

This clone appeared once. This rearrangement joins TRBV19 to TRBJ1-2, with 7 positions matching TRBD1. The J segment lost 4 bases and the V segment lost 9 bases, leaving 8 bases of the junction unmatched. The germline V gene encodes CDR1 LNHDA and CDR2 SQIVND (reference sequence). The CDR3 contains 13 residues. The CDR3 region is CASIDRVTYGYTF. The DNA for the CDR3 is TGTGCCAGCATCGACAGGGTGACCTATGGCTACACCTTC.